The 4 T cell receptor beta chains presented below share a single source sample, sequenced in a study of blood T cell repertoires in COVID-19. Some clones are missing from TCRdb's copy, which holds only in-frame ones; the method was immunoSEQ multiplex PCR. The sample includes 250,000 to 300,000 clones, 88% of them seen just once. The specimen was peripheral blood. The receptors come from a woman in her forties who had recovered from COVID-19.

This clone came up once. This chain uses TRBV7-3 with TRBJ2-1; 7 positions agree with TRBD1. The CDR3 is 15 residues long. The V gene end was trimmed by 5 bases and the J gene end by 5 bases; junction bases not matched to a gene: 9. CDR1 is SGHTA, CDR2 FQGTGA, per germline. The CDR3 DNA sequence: TGTGCCAGCAGCACTGTCGGGACAGCCAACAATGAGCAGTTCTTC. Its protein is CASSTVGTANNEQFF.

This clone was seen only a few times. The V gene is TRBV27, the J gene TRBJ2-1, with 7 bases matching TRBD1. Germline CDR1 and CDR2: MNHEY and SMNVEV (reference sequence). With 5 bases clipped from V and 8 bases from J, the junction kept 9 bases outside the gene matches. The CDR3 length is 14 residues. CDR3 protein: CASSPQWTGDEQFF. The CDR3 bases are TGTGCCAGCAGTCCCCAATGGACAGGTGATGAGCAGTTCTTC.

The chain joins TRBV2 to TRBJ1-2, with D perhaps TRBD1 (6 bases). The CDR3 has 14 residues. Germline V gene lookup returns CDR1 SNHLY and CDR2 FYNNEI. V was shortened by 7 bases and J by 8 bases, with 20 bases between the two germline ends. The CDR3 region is CASNTQGGGWGYTF. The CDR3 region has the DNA TGTGCCAGCAACACACAGGGTGGGGGTTGGGGCTACACCTTC. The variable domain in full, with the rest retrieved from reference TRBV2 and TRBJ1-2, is EPEVTQTPSHQVTQMGQEVILRCVPISNHLYFYWYRQILGQKVEFLVSFYNNEISEKSEIFDDQFSVERPDGSNFTLKIRSTKLEDSAMYFCASNTQGGGWGYTFGSGTRLTVV.

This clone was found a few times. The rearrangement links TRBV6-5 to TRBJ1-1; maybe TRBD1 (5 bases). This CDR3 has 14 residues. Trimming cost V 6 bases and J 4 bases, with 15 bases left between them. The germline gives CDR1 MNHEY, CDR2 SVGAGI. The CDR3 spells CASSQPGGSTEAFF. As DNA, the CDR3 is TGTGCCAGCAGCCAACCGGGGGGTAGCACTGAAGCTTTCTTT.